Listed here are 18 T cell receptor beta chains from one sample, sequenced in a study of STAT3 mutations in large granular lymphocyte leukemia. General study findings and limits: At least one immunodominant TCR beta clonotype appeared in every T-cell large granular lymphocyte leukemia patient.

No antigen is known for these receptors. Assay: immunoSEQ multiplex PCR; the TCRdb copy retains only in-frame clones and omits some. The sample yields around 39,000 clones, about 88% seen once. Sequencing was done on a sample of PBMCs. The source of these receptors is a human donor with T large granular lymphocyte leukemia. Some clones in this sample may be carry-over from other donors' samples.

The gene calls are TRBV11-2 and TRBJ2-7; possibly TRBD1 or TRBD2 for D (6 bases each). Trimming shortened V by 5 bases and J by 3 bases, and 17 bases separated the two germline ends. The CDR3 spans 15 residues. Germline-derived CDR1 and CDR2 are SGHAT and FQNNGV. In nucleotides, the CDR3 is TGTGCCAGCAGCATGGGACACTCCGGGGGCTACGAGCAGTACGTC. This encodes CASSMGHSGGYEQYV.

This clone was seen a few times. The rearrangement uses TRBV27 and TRBJ1-6; D call uncertain. Germline assignment: CDR1 MNHEY and CDR2 SMNVEV (reference sequence). The CDR3 is 13 residues long. V lost 6 bases, J lost 8 bases, and 11 bases lay in between. The CDR3 spells CASSRDADSPLHF. CDR3 bases: TGTGCCAGCAGCCGAGACGCCGATTCACCCCTCCACTTT.

The chain couples TRBV6-5 to TRBJ2-7; D is unresolved. V shed 0 bases and J shed 3 bases, with 9 bases lying between them. Germline V gene sequence: CDR1 MNHEY, CDR2 SVGAGI. The CDR3 length is 14 residues. In DNA, the CDR3 is TGTGCCAGCAGTTACTCCCGGCCCTTCTACGAGCAGTACTTC. Protein sequence: CASSYSRPFYEQYF.

This chain uses TRBV14 with TRBJ1-2, with D possibly TRBD1 on 6 matching bases. Germline CDR1 and CDR2: SGHDN and FVKESK. This CDR3 is 13 amino acids long. The V end lost 4 bases, the J end lost 4 bases, and 10 bases lay between the germline ends. DNA of the CDR3: TGTGCCAGCAGCCTGGACAGATCCTATGGCTACACCTTC. It is translated as CASSLDRSYGYTF.

The chain is built from TRBV27 and TRBJ1-5, with D unclear. Germline lookup yields CDR1 MNHEY and CDR2 SMNVEV (reference sequence). The CDR3 loop spans 13 amino acids. Trimming removed 3 bases at V and 4 bases at J, with 7 bases between. The CDR3 region is CASSFGPNQPQHF. CDR3 nucleotide sequence: TGTGCCAGCAGTTTCGGGCCGAATCAGCCCCAGCATTTT.

The genes are TRBV25-1 and TRBJ1-6; 8 bases align to TRBD1. The V gene's germline CDR1 is MGHDK and CDR2 SYGVNS. CDR3 length: 16 amino acids. The V gene end was trimmed by 4 bases and the J gene end by 10 bases; junction bases not matched to a gene: 12. The CDR3 loop reads CASSGQQGGLGSPLHF. Here the CDR3 DNA reads TGTGCCAGCAGTGGCCAACAGGGGGGTTTGGGGTCACCCCTCCACTTT.

This sequence joins TRBV6-6 and TRBJ1-1; D call uncertain. The CDR3 extends over 13 amino acids. Looked up from germline, CDR1 is MNHNY and CDR2 is SVGAGI (reference sequence). Between the trimmed V and J ends, which lost 2 bases and 6 bases, there was a span of 10 bases. CDR3 sequence: CASSYGEDAEAFF. The CDR3 DNA sequence: TGTGCCAGCAGTTACGGGGAGGACGCTGAAGCTTTCTTT.

V is TRBV4-2 and J is TRBJ2-2; D remains unclear. Germline CDR1 and CDR2: LGHNA and YNFKEQ. This CDR3 has 15 amino acids. The ends were cut back, 0 bases at V and 3 bases at J, with 8 bases in the middle. CDR3 coding DNA: TGTGCCAGCAGCCAAGAAGTAGGGTACACCGGGGAGCTGTTTTTT. Translating it yields CASSQEVGYTGELFF.

This clone is a singleton in its sample. V gene TRBV7-2 combines with J gene TRBJ2-3; the match to TRBD1 covers 8 bases. Germline values: CDR1 SGHTA, CDR2 FQGNSA. The CDR3 runs 17 residues. J was trimmed by 6 bases and V by 0 bases; bases with no gene match: 11. The CDR3 DNA reads TGTGCCAGCAGCTTAGCCTCGACAGGGGTTTTATCCGATACGCAGTATTTT. Translation gives CASSLASTGVLSDTQYF. The full variable domain, completed using reference TRBV7-2 and TRBJ2-3, is GAGVSQSPSNKVTEKGKDVELRCDPISGHTALYWYRQSLGQGLEFLIYFQGNSAPDKSGLPSDRFSAERTGGSVSTLTIQRTQQEDSAVYLCASSLASTGVLSDTQYFGPGTRLTVL.

CDR3 coding DNA: TGCGCCAGCAGCCCCCGGACAGATAACTATGGCTACACCTTC. It codes for CASSPRTDNYGYTF. The chain is built from TRBV4-3 and TRBJ1-2; D perhaps matches TRBD1 (6 bases). CDR3 length equals 14 residues. CDR1 is LGHNA, CDR2 YSLEER, per germline. V lost 4 bases and J lost 1, with 10 bases in between.

This clone was observed a handful of times. This chain joins TRBV25-1 and TRBJ2-5; unclear D gene. The V gene's germline CDR1 is MGHDK and CDR2 SYGVNS. The CDR3 extends over 11 amino acids. Trimming removed 2 bases from V and 7 bases from J, with 5 bases in between. The CDR3 protein is CASSERTTQYF. The CDR3 nucleotides are TGTGCCAGCAGTGAACGTACGACCCAGTACTTC.

This sequence joins TRBV2 and TRBJ2-3; TRBD1 matches 9 bases. After removal of 5 bases from V and 6 bases from J, the junction contained 6 bases not matched to a gene. This CDR3 contains 14 residues. Germline V gene lookup returns CDR1 SNHLY and CDR2 FYNNEI. This CDR3 is CASSWGTGPDTQYF. DNA of the CDR3: TGTGCCAGCAGTTGGGGGACAGGGCCCGATACGCAGTATTTT.

The chain combines TRBV6-6 with TRBJ2-3; the D gene could be TRBD1 or TRBD2 (6 bases each). Germline V gene data show CDR1 as MNHNY and CDR2 as SVGAGI (reference sequence). The CDR3 is 14 residues long. The V gene lost 8 bases and the J gene lost 1 base, with 13 bases spanning the gap. CDR3 in DNA: TGTGCCAGCCTCAGGGGAGGACGCACAGATACGCAGTATTTT. This codes for CASLRGGRTDTQYF.

The V gene is TRBV7-2, the J gene TRBJ1-6; TRBD1 agrees at 8 bases. After removal of 6 bases from V and 15 bases from J, the junction contained 10 bases not matched to a gene. CDR3 size: 13 residues. The germline CDR1 and CDR2 sequences are SGHTA and FQGNSA. CDR3 loop: CASSPLGTGYLHF. CDR3 nucleotides: TGTGCCAGCAGTCCCTTGGGGACAGGCTACCTCCACTTT.

This rearrangement joins TRBV6-5 to TRBJ2-7; D possibly uses TRBD1 or TRBD2 (6 bases each). The CDR3 loop spans 12 amino acids. CDR1 is MNHEY and CDR2 is SVGAGI in the germline V gene. The V end was cut by 5 bases, the J end by 6 bases, with 11 bases between. CDR3 nucleotide sequence: TGTGCCAGCAGTCAACAGGGAGGCGAGCAGTACGTC. Encoded protein: CASSQQGGEQYV.

The chain has TRBV27 and TRBJ2-7; TRBD1 matches 7 bases. From germline, CDR1 is MNHEY and CDR2 SMNVEV (reference sequence). The trim removed 0 bases at V and 7 bases at J, leaving 3 bases unmatched. This CDR3 contains 13 residues. DNA of the CDR3: TGTGCCAGCAGTTTATCGACAGGGTGGGAGCAGTACTTC. It specifies CASSLSTGWEQYF.

The V call is TRBV6-5, the J call TRBJ1-5; D unclear. V shed 0 bases and J shed 2 bases, with 5 bases lying between them. The germline V gene encodes CDR1 MNHEY and CDR2 SVGAGI. The CDR3 has 14 residues. In DNA form, the CDR3 reads TGTGCCAGCAGTTACTCAAGGGGCAATCAGCCCCAGCATTTT. This gives the protein CASSYSRGNQPQHF.

The chain combines TRBV5-4 with TRBJ1-3; unclear D gene. Per germline, CDR1 SGHNT and CDR2 YYREEE (reference sequence). The length of the CDR3 is 16 residues. V lost 5 bases and J 0 bases, leaving 15 bases between the germline ends. The CDR3 DNA reads TGTGCCAGCAGTCCAGGCGTCGGGGTCTCTGGAAACACCATATATTTT. The encoded protein is CASSPGVGVSGNTIYF.